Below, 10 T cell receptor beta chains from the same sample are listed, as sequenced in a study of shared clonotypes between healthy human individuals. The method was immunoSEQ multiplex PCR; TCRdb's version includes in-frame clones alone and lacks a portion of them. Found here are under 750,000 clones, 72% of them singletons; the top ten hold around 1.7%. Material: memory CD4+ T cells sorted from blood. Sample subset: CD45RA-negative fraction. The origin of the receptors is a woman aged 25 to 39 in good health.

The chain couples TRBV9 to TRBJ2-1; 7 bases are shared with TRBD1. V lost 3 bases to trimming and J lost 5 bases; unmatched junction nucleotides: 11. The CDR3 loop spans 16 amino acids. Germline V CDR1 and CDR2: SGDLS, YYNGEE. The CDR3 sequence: CASSGRQGPLDNEQFF. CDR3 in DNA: TGTGCCAGCAGCGGCCGACAGGGCCCATTAGACAATGAGCAGTTCTTC. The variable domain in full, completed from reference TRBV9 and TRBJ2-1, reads DSGVTQTPKHLITATGQRVTLRCSPRSGDLSVYWYQQSLDQGLQFLIQYYNGEERAKGNILERFSAQQFPDLHSELNLSSLELGDSALYFCASSGRQGPLDNEQFFGPGTRLTVL.

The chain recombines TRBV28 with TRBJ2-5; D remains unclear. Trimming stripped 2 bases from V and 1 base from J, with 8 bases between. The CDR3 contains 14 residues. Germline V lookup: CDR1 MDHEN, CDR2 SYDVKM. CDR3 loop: CASSLPDGQETQYF. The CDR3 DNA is TGTGCCAGCAGTTTACCTGACGGCCAAGAGACCCAGTACTTC. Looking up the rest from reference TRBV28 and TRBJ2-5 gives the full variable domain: DVKVTQSSRYLVKRTGEKVFLECVQDMDHENMFWYRQDPGLGLRLIYFSYDVKMKEKGDIPEGYSVSREKKERFSLILESASTNQTSMYLCASSLPDGQETQYFGPGTRLLVL.

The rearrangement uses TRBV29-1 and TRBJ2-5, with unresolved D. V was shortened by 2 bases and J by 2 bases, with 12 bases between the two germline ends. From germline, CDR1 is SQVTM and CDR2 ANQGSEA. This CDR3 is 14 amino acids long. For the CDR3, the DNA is TGCAGCGTTGAACGGGCGGTTGGACAAGAGACCCAGTACTTC. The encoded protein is CSVERAVGQETQYF.

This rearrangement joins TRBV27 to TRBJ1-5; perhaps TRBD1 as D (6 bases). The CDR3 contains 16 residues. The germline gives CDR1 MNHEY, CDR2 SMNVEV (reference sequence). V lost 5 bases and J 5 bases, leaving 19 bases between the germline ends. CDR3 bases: TGTGCCAGCAGTCCCGCGATCGGGGGGCGTTATCAGCCCCAGCATTTT. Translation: CASSPAIGGRYQPQHF.

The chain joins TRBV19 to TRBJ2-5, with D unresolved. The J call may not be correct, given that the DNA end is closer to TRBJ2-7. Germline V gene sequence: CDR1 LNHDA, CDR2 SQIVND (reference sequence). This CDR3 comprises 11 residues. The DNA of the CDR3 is TGTGCCGTGTCGGACGGCTACGAGCAGTACTTC. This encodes CAVSDGYEQYF.

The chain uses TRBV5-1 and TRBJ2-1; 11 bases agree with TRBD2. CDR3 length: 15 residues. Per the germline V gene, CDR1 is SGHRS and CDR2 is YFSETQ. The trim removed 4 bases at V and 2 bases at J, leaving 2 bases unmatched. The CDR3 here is CASSVTSGTYNEQFF. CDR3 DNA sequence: TGCGCCAGCAGCGTGACTAGCGGGACCTACAATGAGCAGTTCTTC.

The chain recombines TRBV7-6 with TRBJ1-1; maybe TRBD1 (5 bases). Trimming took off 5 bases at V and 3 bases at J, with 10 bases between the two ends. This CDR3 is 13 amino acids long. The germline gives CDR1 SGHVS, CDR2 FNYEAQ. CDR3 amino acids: CASSIDSYTEAFF. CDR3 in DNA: TGTGCCAGCAGCATCGACAGCTACACTGAAGCTTTCTTT.

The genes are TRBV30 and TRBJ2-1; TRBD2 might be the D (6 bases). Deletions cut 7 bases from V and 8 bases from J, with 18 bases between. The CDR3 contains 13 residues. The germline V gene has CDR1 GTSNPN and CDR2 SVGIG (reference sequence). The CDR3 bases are TGTGCCTTGTCGGCGGGGCCTCCACATGAGCAGTTCTTC. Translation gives CALSAGPPHEQFF.

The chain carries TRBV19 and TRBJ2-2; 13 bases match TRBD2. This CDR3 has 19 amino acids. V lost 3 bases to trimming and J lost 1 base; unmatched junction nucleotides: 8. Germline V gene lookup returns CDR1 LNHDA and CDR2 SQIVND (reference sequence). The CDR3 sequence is CASSIRTSGRVGNTGELFF. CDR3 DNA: TGTGCCAGTAGTATCCGGACTAGCGGGAGAGTTGGGAACACCGGGGAGCTGTTTTTT.

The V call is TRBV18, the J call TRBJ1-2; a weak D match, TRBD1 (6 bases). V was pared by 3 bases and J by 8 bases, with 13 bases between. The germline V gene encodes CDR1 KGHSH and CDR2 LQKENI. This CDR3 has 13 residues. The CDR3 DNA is TGTGCCAGCTCACCGGGGGGGGCGCACGGCTACACCTTC. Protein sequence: CASSPGGAHGYTF.